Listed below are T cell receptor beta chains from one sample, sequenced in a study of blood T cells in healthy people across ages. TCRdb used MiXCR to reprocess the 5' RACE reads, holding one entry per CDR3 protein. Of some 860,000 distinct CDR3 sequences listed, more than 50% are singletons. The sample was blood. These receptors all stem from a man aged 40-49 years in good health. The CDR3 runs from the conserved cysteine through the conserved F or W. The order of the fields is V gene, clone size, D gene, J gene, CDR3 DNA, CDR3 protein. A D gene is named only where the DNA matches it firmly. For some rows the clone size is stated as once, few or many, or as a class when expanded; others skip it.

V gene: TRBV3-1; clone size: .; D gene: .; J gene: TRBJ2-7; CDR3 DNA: TGTGCCAGCAGCATTACGGACAGCCCTGACGAGCAGTACTTC; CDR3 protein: CASSITDSPDEQYF
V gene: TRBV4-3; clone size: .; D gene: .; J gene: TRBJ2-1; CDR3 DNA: TGCGCCAGCAGCCAAAATGTTTCGGGAAATGAGCAGTTCTTC; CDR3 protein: CASSQNVSGNEQFF
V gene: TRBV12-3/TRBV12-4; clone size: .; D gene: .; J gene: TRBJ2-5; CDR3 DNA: TGTGCCAGCAGTTTCAGGACAGACATCGAGACCCAGTACTTC; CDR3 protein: CASSFRTDIETQYF
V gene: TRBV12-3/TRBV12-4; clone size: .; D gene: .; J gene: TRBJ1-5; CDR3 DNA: TGTGCCAGCAGCCTCCAAAAGGATCAGCCCCAGCATTTT; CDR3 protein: CASSLQKDQPQHF
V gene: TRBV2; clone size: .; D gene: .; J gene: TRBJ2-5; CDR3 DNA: TGTGCCAGCAGTGACCTAGGAGGGGGTGAGCAGTACTTC; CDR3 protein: CASSDLGGGEQYF
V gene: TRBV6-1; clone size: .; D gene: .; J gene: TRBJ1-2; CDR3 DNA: TGTGCCAGCAGTACGGGACTCTCCTATGGCTACACCTTC; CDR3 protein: CASSTGLSYGYTF
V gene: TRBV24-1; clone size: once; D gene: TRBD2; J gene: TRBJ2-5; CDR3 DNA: TGTGCCACCAGTGATTCTATCCTACGGGGGGTAGAGACCCAGTACTTC; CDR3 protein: CATSDSILRGVETQYF
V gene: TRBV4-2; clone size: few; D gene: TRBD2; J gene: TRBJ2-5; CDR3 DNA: TGTGCCAGCAGCCAAGAAACGGCGGGGGGACGGGAGACCCAGTACTTC; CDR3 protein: CASSQETAGGRETQYF
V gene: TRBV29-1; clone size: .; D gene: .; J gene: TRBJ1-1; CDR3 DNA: TGCAGCGTTGACATGGCAGGGAGGAATACTGAAGCTTTCTTT; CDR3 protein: CSVDMAGRNTEAFF
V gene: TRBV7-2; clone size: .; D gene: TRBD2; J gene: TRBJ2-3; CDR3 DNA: TGTGCCAGCAGCCGGGGAAGCGGGGGGGCCCTGGATACGCAGTATTTT; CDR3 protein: CASSRGSGGALDTQYF
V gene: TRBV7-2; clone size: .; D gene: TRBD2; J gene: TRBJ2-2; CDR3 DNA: TGTGCCAGCAGCTTATTACTAGCGGGAGTTGGCGGGGAGCTGTTTTTT; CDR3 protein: CASSLLLAGVGGELFF
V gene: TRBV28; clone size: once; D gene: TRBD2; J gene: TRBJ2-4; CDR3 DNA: TGTGCCAGCCTTAAGTGGGAGGGGGCCAAAAACATTCAGTACTTC; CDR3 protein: CASLKWEGAKNIQYF
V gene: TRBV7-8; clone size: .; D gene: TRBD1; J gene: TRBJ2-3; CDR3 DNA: TGTGCCAGCAGCGCCCGGGACAGGGGGCCAGATACGCAGTATTTT; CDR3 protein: CASSARDRGPDTQYF
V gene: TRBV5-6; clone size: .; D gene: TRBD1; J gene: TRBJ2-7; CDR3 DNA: TGTGCCAGCAGCTTGAGGGGGACAGGGGCATCCTACGAGCAGTACTTC; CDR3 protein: CASSLRGTGASYEQYF
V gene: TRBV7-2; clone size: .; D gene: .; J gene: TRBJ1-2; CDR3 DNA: TGTGCCAGCAGCCAAAGGCAGGGGCTGTGGGGCTACACCTTC; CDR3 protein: CASSQRQGLWGYTF
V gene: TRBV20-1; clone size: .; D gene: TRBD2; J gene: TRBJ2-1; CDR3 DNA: TGCAGTGCTATACGACTAGCGGGAGCTTCCTACAATGAGCAGTTCTTC; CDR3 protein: CSAIRLAGASYNEQFF
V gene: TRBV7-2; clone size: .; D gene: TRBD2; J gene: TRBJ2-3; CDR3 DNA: TGTGCCAGCAGCCCAGTAGCGGGAGGGACCACAGATACGCAGTATTTT; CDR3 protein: CASSPVAGGTTDTQYF
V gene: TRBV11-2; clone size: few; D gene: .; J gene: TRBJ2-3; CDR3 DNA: TGTGCCAGCAGCTCGGGACTTACAGATACGCAGTATTTT; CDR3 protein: CASSSGLTDTQYF
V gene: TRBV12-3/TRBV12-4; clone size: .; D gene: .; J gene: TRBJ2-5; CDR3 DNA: TGTGCCAGCAGTTTTTCATCGGGGAAAGAGACCCAGTACTTC; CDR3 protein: CASSFSSGKETQYF
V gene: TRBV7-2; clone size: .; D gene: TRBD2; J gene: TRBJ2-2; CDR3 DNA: TGTGCCAGCAGCTCCCGACTAGCGGGAGGGACCGGGGAGCTGTTTTTT; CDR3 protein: CASSSRLAGGTGELFF
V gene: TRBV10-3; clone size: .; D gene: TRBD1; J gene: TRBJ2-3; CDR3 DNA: TGTGCCATCAGCGGGACAGAGACAGATACGCAGTATTTT; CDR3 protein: CAISGTETDTQYF
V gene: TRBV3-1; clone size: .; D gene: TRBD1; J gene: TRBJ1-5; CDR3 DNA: TGTGCCAGCAGCCGAGAAACAGGGGTTGGTCAGCCCCAGCATTTT; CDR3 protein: CASSRETGVGQPQHF
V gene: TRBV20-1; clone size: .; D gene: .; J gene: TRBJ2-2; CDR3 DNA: TGCAGTGCTAGAGGGGACTTATACACCGGGGAGCTGTTTTTT; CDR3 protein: CSARGDLYTGELFF
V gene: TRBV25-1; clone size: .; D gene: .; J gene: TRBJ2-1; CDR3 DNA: TGTGCCAGCAGTGAAGATGGGAGATTTAGGTTCTTC; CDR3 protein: CASSEDGRFRFF
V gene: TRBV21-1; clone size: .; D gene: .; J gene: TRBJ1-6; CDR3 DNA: TGTGCCAGCAGCAACGGGGTCGGGAAACCTACGACTAATTCACCCCTCCACTTT; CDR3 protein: CASSNGVGKPTTNSPLHF
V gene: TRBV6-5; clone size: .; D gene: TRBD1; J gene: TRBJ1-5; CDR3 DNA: TGTGCCAGCAGGAGGGCAGGGGGCGCATCTAATCAGCCCCAGCATTTT; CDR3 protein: CASRRAGGASNQPQHF
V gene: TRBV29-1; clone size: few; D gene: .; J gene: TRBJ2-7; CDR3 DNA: TGCAGCGCTTACGTTTCCTACGAGCAGTACTTC; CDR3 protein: CSAYVSYEQYF
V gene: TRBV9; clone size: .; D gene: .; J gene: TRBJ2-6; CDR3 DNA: TGTGCCAGCAGCGTAGCTAGTGTGACAGGTAGCTCTGGGGCCAACGTCCTGACTTTC; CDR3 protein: CASSVASVTGSSGANVLTF
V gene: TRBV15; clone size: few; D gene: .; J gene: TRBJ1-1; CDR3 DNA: TGTGCCACCAGCAGAGATCGGGGTATCACTGAAGCTTTCTTT; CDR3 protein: CATSRDRGITEAFF
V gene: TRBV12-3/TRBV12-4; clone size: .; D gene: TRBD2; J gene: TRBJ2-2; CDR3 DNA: TGTGCCAGCAGTTCAGTCGCCCGTTTCGGGACTAGCAGGGGAAAAACCGGGGAGCTGTTTTTT; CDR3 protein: CASSSVARFGTSRGKTGELFF
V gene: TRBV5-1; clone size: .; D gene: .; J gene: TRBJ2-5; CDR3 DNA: TGCGCCAGCAGTAGGGGACCGGGAGAGACCCAGTACTTC; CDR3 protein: CASSRGPGETQYF
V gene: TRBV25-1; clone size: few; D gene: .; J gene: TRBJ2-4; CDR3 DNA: TGTGCCAGCACCGGACCCCGCCTGGGGACACCTCTAGAGGAGCAGTACTTC; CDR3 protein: CASTGPRLGTPLEEQYF
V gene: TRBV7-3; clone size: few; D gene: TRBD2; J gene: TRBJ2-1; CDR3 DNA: TGTGCCAGCAGCTTAGCGGGGGGAGCGCGGAATGAGCAGTTCTTC; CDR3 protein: CASSLAGGARNEQFF
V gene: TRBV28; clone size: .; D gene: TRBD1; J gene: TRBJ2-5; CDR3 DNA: TGTGTCAGCAGTTCAGAACAGGGGGCGCGTGAGACCCAGTACTTC; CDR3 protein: CVSSSEQGARETQYF
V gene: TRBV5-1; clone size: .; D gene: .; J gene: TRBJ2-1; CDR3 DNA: TGCGCCAGCAGCTTGCCGATGGGTAGCGGATACAATGAGCAGTTCTTC; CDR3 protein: CASSLPMGSGYNEQFF
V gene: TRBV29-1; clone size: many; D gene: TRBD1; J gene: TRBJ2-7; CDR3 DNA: TGCAGCGTGAGTCACCCATTACAGGGGAAGAACGAGCAGTACTTC; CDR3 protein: CSVSHPLQGKNEQYF
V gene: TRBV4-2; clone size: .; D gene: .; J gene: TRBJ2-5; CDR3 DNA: TGTGCCAGCAGCCGGGAACAGGGAACGAAAGAGACCCAGTACTTC; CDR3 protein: CASSREQGTKETQYF
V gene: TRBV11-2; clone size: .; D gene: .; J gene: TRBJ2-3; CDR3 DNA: TGTGCCAGCAGCCCCGGGTGGGGGGCCCCTGTATCAGATACGCAGTATTTT; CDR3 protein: CASSPGWGAPVSDTQYF
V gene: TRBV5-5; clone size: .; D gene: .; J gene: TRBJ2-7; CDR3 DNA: TGTGCCAGCTTTGCCCCAATCGGCTACGAGCAGTACTTC; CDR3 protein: CASFAPIGYEQYF
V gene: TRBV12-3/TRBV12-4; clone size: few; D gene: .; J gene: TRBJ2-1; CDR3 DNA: TGTGCCAGCAGTTTAGAAGCGGTCAATGAGCAGTTCTTC; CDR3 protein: CASSLEAVNEQFF
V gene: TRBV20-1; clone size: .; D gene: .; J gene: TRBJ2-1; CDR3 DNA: TGCAGGATGTACCCGGGGGTTGGTTCCTACAATGAGCAGTTCTTC; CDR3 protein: CRMYPGVGSYNEQFF
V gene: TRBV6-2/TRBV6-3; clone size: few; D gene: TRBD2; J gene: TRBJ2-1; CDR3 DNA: TGTGCCACCAAGACTAGCGGGAGGATGGGGTCCTACAATGAGCAGTTCTTC; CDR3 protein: CATKTSGRMGSYNEQFF
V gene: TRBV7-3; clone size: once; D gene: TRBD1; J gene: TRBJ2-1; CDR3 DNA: TGTGCCAGCAGCCGGGGGACAGGGGATGAGCAGTTCTTC; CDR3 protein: CASSRGTGDEQFF
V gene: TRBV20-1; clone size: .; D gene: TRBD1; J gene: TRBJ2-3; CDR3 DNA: TGCAGTGCGAAAGGCCAGAGGGGGCTTGTAGATACGCAGTATTTT; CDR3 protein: CSAKGQRGLVDTQYF
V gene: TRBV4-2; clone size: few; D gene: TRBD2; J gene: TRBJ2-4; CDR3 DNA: TGTGCCAGCAGCCAAGTTTCTAGCGGGAGGGTCCAGGTCCGGGACCCTATAGCCAAAAACATTCAGTACTTC; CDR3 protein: CASSQVSSGRVQVRDPIAKNIQYF
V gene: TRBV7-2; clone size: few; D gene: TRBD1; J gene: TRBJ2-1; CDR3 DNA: TGTGCCAGCAGCTTTAGACAGGGGGGGCAGTTCTTC; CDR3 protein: CASSFRQGGQFF
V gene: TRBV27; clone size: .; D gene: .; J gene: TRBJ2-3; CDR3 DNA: TGTGCCAGCAGCCCTAATCTCGATACGCAGTATTTT; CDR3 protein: CASSPNLDTQYF
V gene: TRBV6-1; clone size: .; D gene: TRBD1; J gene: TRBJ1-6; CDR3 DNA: TGTGCCAGCAGAGACAGGGGGTTGGGTAACTCACCCCTCCACTTT; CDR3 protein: CASRDRGLGNSPLHF
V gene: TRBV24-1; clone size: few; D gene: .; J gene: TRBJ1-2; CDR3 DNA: TGTGCCACCACCACTCCGGACAGAAACTATGGCTACACCTTC; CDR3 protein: CATTTPDRNYGYTF
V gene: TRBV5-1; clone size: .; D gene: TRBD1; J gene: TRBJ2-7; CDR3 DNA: TGCGCCAGCAGCCACGACAGGGTCCACGAGCAGTACTTC; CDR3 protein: CASSHDRVHEQYF
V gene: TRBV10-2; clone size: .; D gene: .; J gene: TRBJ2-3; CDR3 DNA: TGCGCCAGCCGGAGCTCAGGGTCAGATACGCAGTATTTT; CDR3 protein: CASRSSGSDTQYF
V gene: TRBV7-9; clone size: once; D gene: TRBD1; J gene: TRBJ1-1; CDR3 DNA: TGTGCCAGCAGCTTCCGGGACAGTCAGAACACTGAAGCTTTCTTT; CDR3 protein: CASSFRDSQNTEAFF